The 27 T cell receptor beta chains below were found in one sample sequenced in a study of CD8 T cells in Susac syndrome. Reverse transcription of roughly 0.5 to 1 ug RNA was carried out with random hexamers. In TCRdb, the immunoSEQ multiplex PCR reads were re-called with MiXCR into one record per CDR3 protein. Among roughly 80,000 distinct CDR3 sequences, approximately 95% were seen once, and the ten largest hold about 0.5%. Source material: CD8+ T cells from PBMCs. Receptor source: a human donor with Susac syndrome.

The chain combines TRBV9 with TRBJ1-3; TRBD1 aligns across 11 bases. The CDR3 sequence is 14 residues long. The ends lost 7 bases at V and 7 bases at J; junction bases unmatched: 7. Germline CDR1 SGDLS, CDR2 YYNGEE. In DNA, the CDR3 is TGTGCCAGCGGTTTGGGACAGGGGGAGAACACCATATATTTT. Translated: CASGLGQGENTIYF.

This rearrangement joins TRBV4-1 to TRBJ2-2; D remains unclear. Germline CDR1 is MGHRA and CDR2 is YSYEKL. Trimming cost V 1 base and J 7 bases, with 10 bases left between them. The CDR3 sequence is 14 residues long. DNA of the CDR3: TGCGCCAGCAGCCAAGGAGCCCTCGGCGGGGAGCTGTTTTTT. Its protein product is CASSQGALGGELFF.

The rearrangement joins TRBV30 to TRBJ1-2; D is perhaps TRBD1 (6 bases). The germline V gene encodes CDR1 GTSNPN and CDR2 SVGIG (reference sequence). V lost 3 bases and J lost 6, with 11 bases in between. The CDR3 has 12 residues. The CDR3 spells CAWRQGGNGYTF. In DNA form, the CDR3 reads TGTGCCTGGAGACAGGGAGGGAATGGCTACACCTTC.

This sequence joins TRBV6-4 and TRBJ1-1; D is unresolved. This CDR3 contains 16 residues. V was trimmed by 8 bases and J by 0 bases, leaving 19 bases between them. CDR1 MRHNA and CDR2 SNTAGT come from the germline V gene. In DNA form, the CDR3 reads TGTGCCAGCGAAAGGGAGGGCCCGAGGGTGAACACTGAAGCTTTCTTT. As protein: CASEREGPRVNTEAFF.

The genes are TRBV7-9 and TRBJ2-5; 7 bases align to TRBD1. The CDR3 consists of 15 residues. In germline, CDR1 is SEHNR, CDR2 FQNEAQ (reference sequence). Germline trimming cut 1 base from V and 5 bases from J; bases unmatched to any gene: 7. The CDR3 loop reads CASSLEKGARETQYF. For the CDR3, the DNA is TGTGCCAGCAGCTTAGAGAAGGGGGCGCGGGAGACCCAGTACTTC.

Here the CDR3 reads CASLDRNYNEQFF. The CDR3 coding sequence is TGTGCCAGCTTGGACAGGAACTACAATGAGCAGTTCTTC. The V and J genes are TRBV12-3 or TRBV12-4 and TRBJ2-1, with 7 bases aligning to TRBD1. J was trimmed by 3 bases and V by 8 bases; bases with no gene match: 4. This CDR3 contains 13 residues.

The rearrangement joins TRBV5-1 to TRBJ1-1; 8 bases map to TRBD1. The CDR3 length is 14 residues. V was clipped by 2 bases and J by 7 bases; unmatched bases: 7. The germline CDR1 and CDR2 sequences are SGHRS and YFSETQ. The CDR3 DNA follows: TGCGCCAGCAGCTTTGACAGGGGACGAAGTGAAGCTTTCTTT. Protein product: CASSFDRGRSEAFF.

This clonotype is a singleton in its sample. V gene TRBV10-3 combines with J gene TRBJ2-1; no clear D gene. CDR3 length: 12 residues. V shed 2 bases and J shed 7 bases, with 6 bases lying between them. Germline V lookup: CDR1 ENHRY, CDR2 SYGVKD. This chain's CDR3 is CAISEDNNEQFF. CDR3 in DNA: TGTGCCATCAGTGAGGACAATAATGAGCAGTTCTTC.

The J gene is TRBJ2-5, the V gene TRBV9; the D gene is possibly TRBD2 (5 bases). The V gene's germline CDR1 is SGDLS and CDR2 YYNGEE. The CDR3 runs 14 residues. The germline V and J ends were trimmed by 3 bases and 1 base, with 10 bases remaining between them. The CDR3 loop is CASSASGIQETQYF. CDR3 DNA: TGTGCCAGCAGCGCGTCGGGGATCCAAGAGACCCAGTACTTC.

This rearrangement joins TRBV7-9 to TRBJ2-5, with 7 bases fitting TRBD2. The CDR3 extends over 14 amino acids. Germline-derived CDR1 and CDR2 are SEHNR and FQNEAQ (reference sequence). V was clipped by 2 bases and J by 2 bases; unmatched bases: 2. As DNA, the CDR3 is TGTGCCAGCAGCTTACCTAGCGGACAAGAGACCCAGTACTTC. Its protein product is CASSLPSGQETQYF.

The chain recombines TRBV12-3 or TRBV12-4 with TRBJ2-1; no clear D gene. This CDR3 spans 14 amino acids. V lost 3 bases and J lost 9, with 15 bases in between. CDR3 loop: CASSFQPAPSEQFF. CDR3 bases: TGTGCCAGCAGTTTTCAGCCCGCACCCAGTGAGCAGTTCTTC.

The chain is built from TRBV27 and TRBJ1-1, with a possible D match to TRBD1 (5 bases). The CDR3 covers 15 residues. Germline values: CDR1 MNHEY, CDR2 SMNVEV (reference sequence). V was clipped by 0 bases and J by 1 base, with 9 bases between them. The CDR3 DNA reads TGTGCCAGCAGTTTATCGAGTAGGGGGAACACTGAAGCTTTCTTT. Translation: CASSLSSRGNTEAFF.

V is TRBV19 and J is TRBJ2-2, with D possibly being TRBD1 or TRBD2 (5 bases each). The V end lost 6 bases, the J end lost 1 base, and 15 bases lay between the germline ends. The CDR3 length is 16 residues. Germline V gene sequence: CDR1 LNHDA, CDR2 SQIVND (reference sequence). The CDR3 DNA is TGTGCCAGTAGAACCCCGGGACGGGGGAACACCGGGGAGCTGTTTTTT. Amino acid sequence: CASRTPGRGNTGELFF.

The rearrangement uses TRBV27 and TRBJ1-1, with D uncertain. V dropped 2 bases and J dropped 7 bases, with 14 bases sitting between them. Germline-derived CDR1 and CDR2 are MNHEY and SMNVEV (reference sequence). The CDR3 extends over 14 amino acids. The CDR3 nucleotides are TGTGCCAGCAGTTTAAGAAGAGGTGGCGGTGAAGCTTTCTTT. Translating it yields CASSLRRGGGEAFF.

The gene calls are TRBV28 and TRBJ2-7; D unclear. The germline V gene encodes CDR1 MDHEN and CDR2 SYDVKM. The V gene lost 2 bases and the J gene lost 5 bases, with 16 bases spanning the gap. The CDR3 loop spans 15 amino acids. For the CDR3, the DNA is TGTGCCAGCAGTTTAGGACCACGGAAGAGCGACGAGCAGTACTTC. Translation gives CASSLGPRKSDEQYF.

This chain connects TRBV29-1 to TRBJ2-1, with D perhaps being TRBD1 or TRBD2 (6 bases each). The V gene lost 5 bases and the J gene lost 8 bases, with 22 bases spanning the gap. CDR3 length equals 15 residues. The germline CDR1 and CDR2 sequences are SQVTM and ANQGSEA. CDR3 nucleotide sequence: TGCAGCGTTCTCGGACCTGACAGGCCGGGGGATGAGCAGTTCTTC. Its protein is CSVLGPDRPGDEQFF.

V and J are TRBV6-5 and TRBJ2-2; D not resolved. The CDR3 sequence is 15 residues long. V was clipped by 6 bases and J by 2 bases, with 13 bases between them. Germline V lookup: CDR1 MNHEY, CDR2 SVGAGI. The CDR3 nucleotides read TGTGCCAGCAGACCTCCTCAGGAAAACACCGGGGAGCTGTTTTTT. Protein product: CASRPPQENTGELFF.

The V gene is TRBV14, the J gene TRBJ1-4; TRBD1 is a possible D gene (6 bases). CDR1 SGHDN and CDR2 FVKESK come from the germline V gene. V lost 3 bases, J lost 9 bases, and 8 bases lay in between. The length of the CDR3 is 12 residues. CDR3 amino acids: CASSQDSQKLFF. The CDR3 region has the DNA TGTGCCAGCAGCCAGGACAGTCAAAAACTGTTTTTT. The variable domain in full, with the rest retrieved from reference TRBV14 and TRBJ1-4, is EAGVTQFPSHSVIEKGQTVTLRCDPISGHDNLYWYRRVMGKEIKFLLHFVKESKQDESGMPNNRFLAERTGGTYSTLKVQPAELEDSGVYFCASSQDSQKLFFGSGTQLSVL.

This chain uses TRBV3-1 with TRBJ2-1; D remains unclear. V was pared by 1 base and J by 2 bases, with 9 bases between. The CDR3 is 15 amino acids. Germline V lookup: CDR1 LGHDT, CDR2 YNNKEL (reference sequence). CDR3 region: CASSQGASPYNEQFF. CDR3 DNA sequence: TGTGCCAGCAGCCAAGGGGCCTCGCCCTACAATGAGCAGTTCTTC.

The CDR3 sequence is CASSPGQGYNEQFF. The CDR3 region has the DNA TGTGCCAGCAGTCCGGGACAGGGCTACAATGAGCAGTTCTTC. The genes are TRBV12-3 or TRBV12-4 and TRBJ2-1, with 9 bases lining up with TRBD1. Losses at the gene ends were 5 bases for V and 3 bases for J; bases not matched to a gene: 2. The CDR3 runs 14 residues.

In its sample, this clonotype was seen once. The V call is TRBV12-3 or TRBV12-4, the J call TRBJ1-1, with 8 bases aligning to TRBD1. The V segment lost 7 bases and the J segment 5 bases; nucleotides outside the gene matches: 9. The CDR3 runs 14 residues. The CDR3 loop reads CASTYGTGGTEAFF. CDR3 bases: TGTGCCAGCACCTACGGGACAGGCGGGACTGAAGCTTTCTTT.

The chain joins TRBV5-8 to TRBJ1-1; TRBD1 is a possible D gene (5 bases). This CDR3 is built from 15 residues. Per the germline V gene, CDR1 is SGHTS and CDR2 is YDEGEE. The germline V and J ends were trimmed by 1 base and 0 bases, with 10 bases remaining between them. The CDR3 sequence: CASSLSGLLNTEAFF. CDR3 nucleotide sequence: TGTGCCAGCAGCTTGTCAGGGCTTTTGAACACTGAAGCTTTCTTT.

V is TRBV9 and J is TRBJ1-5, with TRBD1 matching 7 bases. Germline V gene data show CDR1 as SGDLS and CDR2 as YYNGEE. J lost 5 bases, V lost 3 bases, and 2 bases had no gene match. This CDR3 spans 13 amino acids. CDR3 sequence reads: CASSDGQDQPQHF. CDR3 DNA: TGTGCCAGCAGCGACGGACAGGATCAGCCCCAGCATTTT.

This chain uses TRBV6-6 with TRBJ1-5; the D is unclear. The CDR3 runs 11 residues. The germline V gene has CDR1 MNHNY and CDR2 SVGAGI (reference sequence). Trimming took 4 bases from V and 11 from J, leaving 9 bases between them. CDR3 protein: CASSSSPAQHF. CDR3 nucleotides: TGTGCCAGCAGTTCCTCCCCGGCCCAGCATTTT.

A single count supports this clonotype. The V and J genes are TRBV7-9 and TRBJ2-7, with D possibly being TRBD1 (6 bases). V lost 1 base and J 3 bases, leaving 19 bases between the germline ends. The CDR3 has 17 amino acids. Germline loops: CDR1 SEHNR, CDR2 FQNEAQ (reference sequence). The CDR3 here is CASSLVPQGYLNYEQYF. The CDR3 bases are TGTGCCAGCAGCTTAGTACCACAGGGCTACCTAAACTACGAGCAGTACTTC.

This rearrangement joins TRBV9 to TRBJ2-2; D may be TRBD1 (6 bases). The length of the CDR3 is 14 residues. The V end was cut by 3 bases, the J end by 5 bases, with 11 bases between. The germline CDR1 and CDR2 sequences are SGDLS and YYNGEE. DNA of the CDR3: TGTGCCAGCAGCGGATTGAGGGGGACCGGGGAGCTGTTTTTT. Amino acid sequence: CASSGLRGTGELFF.

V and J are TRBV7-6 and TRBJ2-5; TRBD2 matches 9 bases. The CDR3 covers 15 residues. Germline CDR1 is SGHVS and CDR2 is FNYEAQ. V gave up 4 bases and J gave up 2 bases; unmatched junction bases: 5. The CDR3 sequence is CASSSTSGLQETQYF. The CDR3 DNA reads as TGTGCCAGCAGCTCTACTAGCGGGCTACAAGAGACCCAGTACTTC.